The 17 T cell receptor beta chains in this list originate from one sample, sequenced in a study of PD-1 blockade in classical Hodgkin lymphoma. TCRdb's table, derived via immunoSEQ multiplex PCR, lists solely in-frame clones and lacks some. The table records approximately 26,000 clones, 60% to 85% of them present only once. Every one of the patients relapsed after autologous stem cell transplantation (brentuximab vedotin exposure was variable). The sequencing here drew on peripheral blood mononuclear cells (PBMCs), taken before the second cycle of nivolumab. These receptors came from a human donor with classical Hodgkin lymphoma.

The chain employs TRBV21-1 and TRBJ2-7; TRBD2, the table's D call, lacks a check against the DNA. TRBV21-1 is shown as a pseudogene. This CDR3 region has 15 residues. CDR3 loop: CASSVGRAGGREQYF. As DNA, the CDR3 is TGTGCCAGCAGCGTTGGGAGAGCGGGAGGGCGCGAGCAGTACTTC.

The chain couples TRBV6-5 to TRBJ2-7; 10 bases agree with TRBD1. The V and J ends lost 2 bases and 2 bases, in that order; junction bases with no gene match: 6. Germline CDR1 reads MNHEY; CDR2 reads SVGAGI. CDR3 size: 16 residues. This chain's CDR3 is CASSYGGDRGPYEQYF. The DNA for the CDR3 is TGTGCCAGCAGTTACGGGGGCGACAGGGGGCCCTACGAGCAGTACTTC.

CDR3 DNA: TGTGCCAGCAGTTTAAGTTTAGGGGGGAGAGGTTCCTACGAGCAGTACTTC. This codes for CASSLSLGGRGSYEQYF. This chain links TRBV28 with TRBJ2-7, with D perhaps TRBD1 or TRBD2 (6 bases each). CDR3 size: 17 residues. Germline V CDR1 and CDR2: MDHEN, SYDVKM. V lost 2 bases, J lost 1 base, and 18 bases lay in between.

V and J are TRBV15 and TRBJ1-1; D call uncertain. There are 14 residues in the CDR3. The V and J ends lost 4 bases and 1 base respectively, with 10 bases between them. CDR1 and CDR2 (germline): LNHNV, YYDKDF (reference sequence). CDR3 in amino acids: CATSTNIQNTEAFF. The CDR3 coding sequence is TGTGCCACCAGCACAAACATCCAGAACACTGAAGCTTTCTTT.

This chain uses TRBV6-1 with TRBJ2-2; D perhaps matches TRBD2 (6 bases). This CDR3 is built from 18 residues. Trimming cost V 4 bases and J 6 bases, with 24 bases left between them. Germline V gives CDR1 MNHNS, CDR2 SASEGT. The CDR3 nucleotides read TGTGCCAGCAGTGTGAGCCCTATGACTAGTGGTCTCCCCGGGGAGCTGTTTTTT. Its protein product is CASSVSPMTSGLPGELFF.

The chain combines TRBV28 with TRBJ2-1; D call uncertain. The V gene lost 3 bases and the J gene lost 4 bases, with 10 bases spanning the gap. The CDR3 runs to 14 residues. Germline loops: CDR1 MDHEN, CDR2 SYDVKM. CDR3 amino acids: CASSLGRTYNEQFF. The CDR3 DNA is TGTGCCAGCAGTTTGGGCAGAACTTACAATGAGCAGTTCTTC.

The sample holds a few counts of this clone. This chain connects TRBV2 to TRBJ2-6; D not resolved. Trimming pared 8 bases from V and 0 bases from J, leaving 8 bases between. CDR3 size: 14 residues. Germline-derived CDR1 and CDR2 are SNHLY and FYNNEI. The CDR3 here is CASLRVSGANVLTF. CDR3 sequence (DNA): TGTGCCAGCTTACGGGTCTCTGGGGCCAACGTCCTGACTTTC.

The J gene is TRBJ1-1, the V gene TRBV12-5; 8 positions match TRBD1. There are 18 residues in the CDR3. V was pared by 1 base and J by 1 base, with 11 bases of the junction left unmatched. The germline V gene encodes CDR1 LGHNT and CDR2 FRNRAP. CDR3 residues: CASGLGQKTGGRNTEAFF. In DNA form, the CDR3 reads TGTGCTAGTGGTTTGGGACAAAAAACAGGGGGGAGGAACACTGAAGCTTTCTTT.

The chain uses TRBV2 and TRBJ2-1; TRBD2 matches 7 bases. Looked up from germline, CDR1 is SNHLY and CDR2 is FYNNEI. Trimming cost V 6 bases and J 4 bases; bases outside gene matches: 9. The CDR3 has 15 residues. CDR3: CASSDTAGFYNEQFF. For the CDR3, the DNA is TGTGCCAGCAGCGACACAGCGGGGTTTTACAATGAGCAGTTCTTC.

The V call is TRBV9, the J call TRBJ1-2; a weak D match, TRBD1 (6 bases). This CDR3 comprises 14 residues. Germline values: CDR1 SGDLS, CDR2 YYNGEE. Trimming took off 4 bases at V and 4 bases at J, with 14 bases between the two ends. In nucleotides, the CDR3 is TGTGCCAGCAGCTCCTGGACAGAAAGCTATGGCTACACCTTC. Its protein is CASSSWTESYGYTF.

This sequence joins TRBV4-1 and TRBJ2-3; no clear D. The CDR3 consists of 17 residues. Per germline, CDR1 MGHRA and CDR2 YSYEKL. V lost 1 base to trimming and J lost 2 bases, with 16 bases between them. The CDR3 coding sequence is TGCGCCAGCAGCCAAGTCGACATGGGCTTAACCACAGATACGCAGTATTTT. It specifies CASSQVDMGLTTDTQYF.

The J gene is TRBJ2-7, the V gene TRBV2; 8 bases match TRBD2. J gave up 0 bases and V 2 bases, and 3 bases lay outside the gene matches. Germline assignment: CDR1 SNHLY and CDR2 FYNNEI. The CDR3 has 15 amino acids. CDR3 in DNA: TGTGCCAGCAGTGAAAGTGCGGGAGGCTCCTACGAGCAGTACTTC. Protein sequence: CASSESAGGSYEQYF. Together with reference TRBV2 and TRBJ2-7, the CDR3 gives the full variable domain: EPEVTQTPSHQVTQMGQEVILRCVPISNHLYFYWYRQILGQKVEFLVSFYNNEISEKSEIFDDQFSVERPDGSNFTLKIRSTKLEDSAMYFCASSESAGGSYEQYFGPGTRLTVT.

For the CDR3, the DNA is TGTGCCAGTAGTATTAGCGGGAGTGGAGCCGGGGAGCTGTTTTTT. Encoded protein: CASSISGSGAGELFF. The rearrangement links TRBV19 to TRBJ2-2; 9 bases fit TRBD2. This CDR3 spans 15 amino acids. Trimming at V came to 3 bases and at J to 6 bases, leaving 5 bases not matched to a gene. CDR1 and CDR2 (germline): LNHDA, SQIVND (reference sequence). Drawing the rest from reference TRBV19 and TRBJ2-2, the complete variable domain is DGGITQSPKYLFRKEGQNVTLSCEQNLNHDAMYWYRQDPGQGLRLIYYSQIVNDFQKGDIAEGYSVSREKKESFPLTVTSAQKNPTAFYLCASSISGSGAGELFFGEGSRLTVL.

A note on this clone: It is likely a read error, because the conserved phenylalanine at the end of the CDR3 is missing. The chain uses TRBV6-5 and TRBJ2-7; 7 positions match TRBD1. The CDR3 covers 13 residues. Germline lookup yields CDR1 MNHEY and CDR2 SVGAGI. The junction had 7 bases not matched to a gene; V was cut back by 7 bases and J by 4 bases. The CDR3 nucleotides are TGTGCCAGCAACCGACAGGGTGCGTACGAGCAGTACCTC. Translation gives CASNRQGAYEQYL.

This clone came up a few times. V gene TRBV18 combines with J gene TRBJ1-5; maybe TRBD1 (5 bases). Per the germline V gene, CDR1 is KGHSH and CDR2 is LQKENI. This CDR3 region has 13 residues. Between the trimmed V and J ends, which lost 4 bases and 4 bases, there was a span of 8 bases. CDR3 in DNA: TGTGCCAGCTCACAGGGGCAGAATCAGCCCCAGCATTTT. Amino acid sequence: CASSQGQNQPQHF.

This clone was detected only a few times. The CDR3 sequence: CAIGGQEYTGELFF. DNA for the CDR3: TGTGCCATCGGGGGACAGGAGTACACCGGGGAGCTGTTTTTT. The chain has TRBV10-3 and TRBJ2-2; 8 nucleotides align to TRBD1. V was clipped by 8 bases and J by 3 bases; unmatched bases: 5. Per germline, CDR1 ENHRY and CDR2 SYGVKD. The CDR3 consists of 14 residues.

V and J are TRBV28 and TRBJ1-1; D gene unclear. CDR3 length: 10 amino acids. Trimming removed 8 bases from V and 7 bases from J, with 8 bases in between. From germline, CDR1 is MDHEN and CDR2 SYDVKM. The DNA for the CDR3 is TGTGCCAGCGGGCGGGGTGAAGCTTTCTTT. Its protein is CASGRGEAFF.